This T cell receptor beta chain was captured in a study of T cell responses to AZD1222 COVID-19 vaccine. TCRdb keeps only in-frame clones here, not all; method: immunoSEQ multiplex PCR. The data hold roughly 160,000 clones, with 90% observed a single time. This clone is a singleton in its sample. There are 19 residues in the CDR3. The V gene's germline CDR1 is SGHVS and CDR2 FQNEAQ. Trimming stripped 1 base from V and 1 base from J, with 22 bases between. This clonotype originated in an adult in good health. The V and J genes are TRBV7-8 and TRBJ1-2, with D possibly TRBD1 on 5 matching bases. The material sequenced was peripheral blood, taken on day 0 of AZD1222 vaccination. This CDR3 reads CASSLVYSVGTSINYGYTF. The CDR3 DNA sequence: TGTGCCAGCAGCTTAGTTTACTCCGTCGGGACGAGCATTAACTATGGCTACACCTTC. The variable domain in full, completed from reference TRBV7-8 and TRBJ1-2, reads GAGVSQSPRYKVAKRGQDVALRCDPISGHVSLFWYQQALGQGPEFLTYFQNEAQLDKSGLPSDRFFAERPEGSVSTLKIQRTQQEDSAVYLCASSLVYSVGTSINYGYTFGSGTRLTVV.